This T cell receptor beta chain derives from a study of tumor and adjacent non-tumor tissue in lung cancer. Study summary: On average, productive TCRbeta reads reached about 4.17 million per sample.

Broader study findings: In normal lung, the top 100 clones were significantly more dominant than in tumor. Significantly higher TCR diversity was found in tumor than normal lung.

This clonotype was seen ten or more times. Its antigen is currently unknown. The library came from three nested PCR rounds adapted from ARM-PCR protocols. TCRdb passed the multiplex PCR reads through MiXCR, listing each CDR3 protein once. The sample consists of some 80,000 distinct CDR3 sequences, 72% of them appearing once. The V end was cut by 2 bases, the J end by 3 bases, with 16 bases between. Germline CDR1 reads MGHRA; CDR2 reads YSYEKL. CDR3 length equals 16 residues. RNA was extracted from bulk tissue without any cell sorting. Chemotherapy-naive patients with new lung cancer underwent thoracic surgery in China, August–late 2014.

Sequenced: lung tumor tissue. The sequence came from a woman aged 40 to 50 with non-small cell lung cancer. This chain joins TRBV4-1 and TRBJ1-1, with D unresolved. The CDR3 loop reads CASSQLTGGGDTEAFF. In DNA, the CDR3 is TGCGCCAGCAGCCAACTAACGGGAGGTGGTGACACTGAAGCTTTCTTT.